This T cell receptor beta chain was documented in a study of post-analysis software for immune sequencing data. Study details: Relapsing-remitting, secondary progressive and progressive-relapsing forms of multiple sclerosis all featured among disease courses.

Each TCR beta cDNA library carried unique molecular identifiers. Starting from about 0.98 to 11 million T cells, the study yielded roughly 0.5 million cDNA molecules. From the PCR reads, TCRdb called clonotypes with MiXCR, one entry per CDR3 protein. The table records fewer than 850,000 distinct CDR3 sequences, about 45% of them present only once. Overall study results and limits: In multiple sclerosis, normalized Chao1 diversity was significantly below that of controls. A few TRBV segments (TRBV5-6, TRBV5-1 and TRBV20-1 among them) occurred more frequently in patients than in controls. Strong co-clustering by F measure was evident for samples that had been prepared in the same batch.

Germline values: CDR1 DFQATT, CDR2 SNEGSKA (reference sequence). V lost 3 bases to trimming and J lost 3 bases, with 15 bases between them. This CDR3 comprises 14 residues. To note about this clonotype: Its target is not known.

This TCR was sampled from a girl aged 10 to 17 with multiple sclerosis. The rearrangement joins TRBV20-1 to TRBJ2-7; D possibly corresponds to TRBD2 (6 bases). The specimen was blood. The CDR3 nucleotides are TGCAGTGCTAGCTACGGGAGCACCTTCTACGAGCAGTACTTC. Translated, it gives CSASYGSTFYEQYF.